This TCR beta chain came from a study of blood T cells in healthy people across ages. Through a sample-barcoded 5' primer and a J-beta primer mix, a second PCR was run for roughly 7 to 11 cycles. Each cDNA molecule received a tag from a template-switch adaptor that had 12 random nucleotides. TCRdb called the 5' RACE reads again in MiXCR, with one record for every CDR3 protein. The table lists some 900,000 distinct CDR3 sequences, 48% of them singletons, with around 15% in the top ten. This CDR3 has 16 residues. The germline V gene encodes CDR1 SGHKS and CDR2 YYEKEE (reference sequence). The V and J ends lost 4 bases and 3 bases, in that order; junction bases with no gene match: 7. The sample, approximately 11 milliliters of peripheral blood, was drawn from each donor.

Sequencing used blood. The receptor was derived from a man younger than 40 in good health. This chain links TRBV5-5 with TRBJ1-1, with 12 bases fitting TRBD1. The chain's CDR3 is CASSPGTGGRDTEAFF. The CDR3 bases are TGTGCCAGCAGCCCCGGGACAGGGGGCAGGGACACTGAAGCTTTCTTT. The full variable domain, its missing parts supplied by reference TRBV5-5 and TRBJ1-1, is DAGVTQSPTHLIKTRGQQVTLRCSPISGHKSVSWYQQVLGQGPQFIFQYYEKEERGRGNFPDRFSARQFPNYSSELNVNALLLGDSALYLCASSPGTGGRDTEAFFGQGTRLTVV.